These 20 T cell receptor beta chains came from one sample sequenced in a study of OX40 agonist ivuxolimab in advanced cancers. The repertoire was sequenced with immunoSEQ multiplex PCR; TCRdb's copy has only in-frame clones and lacks some. This table has tens of thousands of clones, 85% to 90% appearing once. The input for sequencing was CD4+ or CD8+ T cells sorted from blood, taken in a trial of the OX40 agonist ivuxolimab. These receptors were taken from an adult with an advanced solid tumor such as melanoma, head and neck, liver or kidney cancer.

The J gene is TRBJ2-3, the V gene TRBV7-9, with TRBD2 as a possible D gene (6 bases). Germline V gene sequence: CDR1 SEHNR, CDR2 FQNEAQ (reference sequence). V lost 4 bases to trimming and J lost 3 bases, with 17 bases between them. The CDR3 consists of 16 residues. The CDR3 DNA follows: TGTGCCAGCAGCTCCGGGAGTATTGGTCGAACAGATACGCAGTATTTT. Translating gives CASSSGSIGRTDTQYF.

The rearrangement joins TRBV19 to TRBJ1-5; tentative D call: TRBD1 (6 bases). Germline V gene lookup returns CDR1 LNHDA and CDR2 SQIVND (reference sequence). V was cut by 9 bases and J by 0 bases, with 12 bases left in between. The CDR3 length is 14 residues. DNA for the CDR3: TGTGCCAGCAAATGGGGGCTTAGCAATCAGCCCCAGCATTTT. It is translated as CASKWGLSNQPQHF.

This clone was observed once. The chain links TRBV6-1 to TRBJ2-1; D is possibly TRBD1 or TRBD2 (5 bases each). Germline loops: CDR1 MNHNS, CDR2 SASEGT. The CDR3 has 14 residues. Deletions cut 3 bases from V and 9 bases from J, with 15 bases between. The CDR3 DNA reads as TGTGCCAGCAGTGAGGACGGGGACCTGATTGAGCAGTTCTTC. It encodes CASSEDGDLIEQFF.

The J gene is TRBJ1-2, the V gene TRBV6-5; 8 bases match TRBD1. Germline V gene sequence: CDR1 MNHEY, CDR2 SVGAGI. This CDR3 comprises 15 residues. Germline trimming cut 4 bases from V and 8 bases from J; bases unmatched to any gene: 12. The CDR3 region has the DNA TGTGCCAGCAGTTCGCCCGGGGGACAGGCGGGGGGCTACACCTTC. Its protein is CASSSPGGQAGGYTF.

The CDR3, as DNA: TGTGCCAGTAGTATAGATTTGAGATTGAACACTGAAGCTTTCTTT. It encodes CASSIDLRLNTEAFF. This chain links TRBV19 with TRBJ1-1; D is uncertain. CDR1 is LNHDA, CDR2 SQIVND, per germline (reference sequence). This CDR3 has 15 residues. V lost 0 bases to trimming and J lost 0 bases, with 8 bases between them.

The chain couples TRBV13 to TRBJ2-6; a possible D gene is TRBD2 (6 bases). The CDR3 runs 17 residues. V was cut by 7 bases and J by 0 bases, with 16 bases left in between. Germline values: CDR1 PRHDT, CDR2 FYEKMQ (reference sequence). The CDR3 here is CASTLKRANSGANVLTF. The CDR3 DNA is TGTGCCAGCACCCTTAAGCGGGCCAACTCTGGGGCCAACGTCCTGACTTTC. Full variable domain (remainder filled in from reference TRBV13 and TRBJ2-6): AAGVIQSPRHLIKEKRETATLKCYPIPRHDTVYWYQQGPGQDPQFLISFYEKMQSDKGSIPDRFSAQQFSDYHSELNMSSLELGDSALYFCASTLKRANSGANVLTFGAGSRLTVL.

This clone was seen more than once but under ten times. CDR3 sequence reads: CASSLRLEGTQYF. The CDR3 DNA reads as TGTGCCAGCAGCTTAAGGTTGGAGGGGACCCAGTACTTC. V gene TRBV7-2 combines with J gene TRBJ2-5; maybe TRBD2 (6 bases). Per germline, CDR1 SGHTA and CDR2 FQGNSA. The CDR3 runs 13 residues. V was pared by 2 bases and J by 7 bases, with 11 bases between.

The chain combines TRBV6-5 with TRBJ2-7; the D call may be TRBD1 or TRBD2 (6 bases each). The CDR3 extends over 14 amino acids. Germline V lookup: CDR1 MNHEY, CDR2 SVGAGI. V shed 2 bases and J shed 2 bases, with 10 bases lying between them. The CDR3 region is CASSYRGTTYEQYF. In DNA form, the CDR3 reads TGTGCCAGCAGTTACCGCGGGACAACCTACGAGCAGTACTTC.

The genes are TRBV5-1 and TRBJ2-7; D perhaps matches TRBD1 (7 bases). CDR1 is SGHRS and CDR2 is YFSETQ in the germline V gene. The ends were cut back, 0 bases at V and 5 bases at J, with 15 bases in the middle. The CDR3 covers 15 residues. The CDR3 nucleotides are TGCGCCAGCAGCTTGGCGACGTCCAGGGGGGACGAGCAGTACTTC. It specifies CASSLATSRGDEQYF.

In this sample, this clone turned up once. This chain uses TRBV30 with TRBJ1-2; TRBD1 aligns across 8 bases. Per the germline V gene, CDR1 is GTSNPN and CDR2 is SVGIG (reference sequence). J lost 7 bases, V lost 1 base, and 17 bases had no gene match. The CDR3 consists of 17 residues. Written as DNA, the CDR3 is TGTGCCTGGAGTGCCCCCCTACTAGGACAGGGAGGAGCTGGCTACACCTTC. Amino acid sequence: CAWSAPLLGQGGAGYTF.

The chain employs TRBV30 and TRBJ2-7; no definite D call. This CDR3 spans 12 amino acids. V dropped 0 bases and J dropped 4 bases, with 7 bases sitting between them. CDR1 is GTSNPN and CDR2 is SVGIG in the germline V gene (reference sequence). The chain's CDR3 is CAWSVHGYEQYF. The CDR3 DNA reads TGTGCCTGGAGTGTCCACGGTTACGAGCAGTACTTC.

The gene calls are TRBV6-5 and TRBJ1-1; D remains unclear. The CDR3 spans 14 residues. CDR1 is MNHEY and CDR2 is SVGAGI in the germline V gene. V lost 4 bases and J lost 0, with 9 bases in between. CDR3 in DNA: TGTGCCAGCAGTTCCCCGAACATGAACACTGAAGCTTTCTTT. Translated: CASSSPNMNTEAFF.

The chain joins TRBV4-2 to TRBJ2-7; tentatively, D is TRBD1 (6 bases). The CDR3 runs to 15 residues. V lost 1 base and J lost 4, with 14 bases in between. The germline gives CDR1 LGHNA, CDR2 YNFKEQ. CDR3 nucleotide sequence: TGTGCCAGCAGCCAAGTCAAAGCTCAGGGGTACGAGCAGTACTTC. Translation gives CASSQVKAQGYEQYF.

This clone was seen more than once but under ten times. The V and J genes are TRBV5-1 and TRBJ2-5; D is unclear. Germline V gene data show CDR1 as SGHRS and CDR2 as YFSETQ. The CDR3 has 13 amino acids. The germline V and J ends were trimmed by 2 bases and 1 base, with 6 bases remaining between them. The CDR3 region has the DNA TGCGCCAGCAGCTTAGACACCCAAGAGACCCAGTACTTC. Translation gives CASSLDTQETQYF.

The V gene is TRBV14, the J gene TRBJ2-7, with 7 positions matching TRBD1. CDR3 length: 14 amino acids. Germline CDR1 SGHDN, CDR2 FVKESK. V lost 4 bases and J lost 3; bases outside the gene matches: 6. CDR3 loop: CASSLRQGLYEQYF. The CDR3 bases are TGTGCCAGCAGCCTCAGACAGGGCCTCTACGAGCAGTACTTC.

CDR3 DNA sequence: TGTGCCAGCAGCTGGGGGGGCCGGAAAGATACGCAGTATTTT. Its protein is CASSWGGRKDTQYF. The gene calls are TRBV7-6 and TRBJ2-3; tentatively, D is TRBD2 (7 bases). The V gene lost 4 bases and the J gene lost 5 bases, with 13 bases spanning the gap. The CDR3 spans 14 residues. Per the germline V gene, CDR1 is SGHVS and CDR2 is FNYEAQ.

This rearrangement joins TRBV5-1 to TRBJ1-1; D is unclear. From germline, CDR1 is SGHRS and CDR2 YFSETQ. The CDR3 length is 15 residues. With 0 bases removed from V and 1 base from J, the gap between germline ends came to 10 bases. Here the CDR3 DNA reads TGCGCCAGCAGCTTGGTTACCTTTGGGAACACTGAAGCTTTCTTT. Translation gives CASSLVTFGNTEAFF.

V and J are TRBV9 and TRBJ2-3; D may correspond to TRBD1 or TRBD2 (6 bases each). V dropped 5 bases and J dropped 6 bases, with 19 bases sitting between them. The CDR3 covers 15 residues. Germline CDR1 and CDR2: SGDLS and YYNGEE. This CDR3 reads CASSPQNRGRDTQYF. CDR3 nucleotide sequence: TGTGCCAGCAGTCCCCAGAATCGGGGGCGGGATACGCAGTATTTT.

The V and J genes are TRBV19 and TRBJ1-1; D may be TRBD1 (6 bases). Trimming stripped 2 bases from V and 4 bases from J, with 11 bases between. Germline V gene lookup returns CDR1 LNHDA and CDR2 SQIVND (reference sequence). The CDR3 length is 14 residues. The CDR3 sequence: CASSITTGSTEAFF. CDR3 nucleotides: TGTGCCAGTAGTATAACCACAGGGAGCACTGAAGCTTTCTTT.

The chain links TRBV7-3 to TRBJ2-3, with D tentatively TRBD1 or TRBD2 (5 bases each). Trimming removed 5 bases at V and 4 bases at J, with 16 bases between. The length of the CDR3 is 15 residues. Germline V gene data show CDR1 as SGHTA and CDR2 as FQGTGA. The CDR3 is CASSESGRAADTQYF. CDR3 in DNA: TGTGCCAGCAGCGAATCGGGGCGGGCAGCAGATACGCAGTATTTT.